The T cell receptor (beta chain) described here comes from a study of beta chain features in type 1 diabetes. Regarding the study as a whole: More deletions and fewer insertions at VDJ junctions were found in patients with type 1 diabetes. Significant though moderate, a shortening of TCRB CDR3s appeared in all four CD4+ subsets of Type 1 diabetes patients.

About this clone: Its target is unknown.

As every portion of the isolated RNA was reverse transcribed, the sequencing read expressed TCRB transcripts. Sequenced by immunoSEQ multiplex PCR; TCRdb stores in-frame clones only, minus some. Among hundreds of thousands of clones listed, over 12% were seen once. The germline V gene has CDR1 SNHLY and CDR2 FYNNEI. The CDR3 loop spans 14 amino acids. Germline trimming cut 6 bases from V and 2 bases from J; bases unmatched to any gene: 1. Sequencing was done on a sample of naive CD4+ T cells from blood. This chain joins TRBV2 and TRBJ1-4; 9 nucleotides agree with TRBD1. The clonotype comes from a man aged 18 to 29 with type 1 diabetes. The CDR3 DNA reads TGTGCCAGCAGCGGACAGGGGACTAATGAAAAACTGTTTTTT. Translation: CASSGQGTNEKLFF.